Each of the 14 T cell receptor beta chains below was sequenced from the same sample in a study of T-cell memory formation after mild COVID-19. In TCRdb, the 5' RACE reads were re-called with MiXCR into one record per CDR3 protein. This sample has around 440,000 distinct CDR3 sequences; roughly 18% occur once, and the top ten carry 9% to 15%. Sequencing input: PBMCs or a T cell subset sorted from them (not recorded which). These receptors all come from an adult woman who had mild COVID-19 (a few samples of this study predate the infection). Cell type and time point are not known.

The chain has TRBV10-3 and TRBJ2-1; 7 nucleotides align to TRBD1. The V gene end was trimmed by 6 bases and the J gene end by 0 bases; junction bases not matched to a gene: 8. In germline, CDR1 is ENHRY, CDR2 SYGVKD. The CDR3 is 16 residues long. CDR3 bases: TGTGCCATCAGGGCTACAGGGGACCGCTCCTACAATGAGCAGTTCTTC. This gives the protein CAIRATGDRSYNEQFF.

This clonotype was observed many times. V usage is TRBV7-3 and J usage is TRBJ2-2, with no clear D. The CDR3 extends over 12 amino acids. The germline CDR1 and CDR2 sequences are SGHTA and FQGTGA. Trimming cost V 6 bases and J 3 bases, with 5 bases left between them. The CDR3 nucleotides are TGTGCCAGCAGTTCCGACACCGGGGAGCTGTTTTTT. Protein sequence: CASSSDTGELFF.

The chain is built from TRBV11-3 and TRBJ2-2; 9 bases match TRBD1. After removal of 5 bases from V and 6 bases from J, the junction contained 7 bases not matched to a gene. The germline gives CDR1 SGHNT, CDR2 YENEEA. This CDR3 is built from 15 residues. The DNA of the CDR3 is TGTGCCAGCAGCGCACGGACAGGGGAGGCCGGGGAGCTGTTTTTT. Amino acid sequence: CASSARTGEAGELFF.

The chain is built from TRBV9 and TRBJ2-3; weak D call: TRBD2 (5 bases). Germline loops: CDR1 SGDLS, CDR2 YYNGEE. The V gene lost 0 bases and the J gene lost 5 bases, with 19 bases spanning the gap. The CDR3 is 17 amino acids. The CDR3 sequence is CASSVEASLAMIDTQYF. CDR3 DNA: TGTGCCAGCAGCGTAGAGGCGAGTTTAGCGATGATAGATACGCAGTATTTT.

This chain uses TRBV5-1 with TRBJ2-5; D perhaps matches TRBD2 (6 bases). The CDR3 is made up of 14 amino acids. From germline, CDR1 is SGHRS and CDR2 YFSETQ. Trimming left V 2 bases short and J 0 bases short, with 8 bases between. CDR3 sequence (DNA): TGCGCCAGCAGCTTTTGGGGGGACCAAGAGACCCAGTACTTC. Its protein is CASSFWGDQETQYF.

This clonotype was seen ten or more times. The chain has TRBV14 and TRBJ1-2, with D tentatively TRBD1 (5 bases). The ends were cut back, 4 bases at V and 8 bases at J, with 14 bases in the middle. The CDR3 length is 13 residues. Per germline, CDR1 SGHDN and CDR2 FVKESK. Here the CDR3 reads CASSRYGGSGYTF. CDR3 DNA: TGTGCCAGCAGCCGGTACGGGGGATCGGGCTACACCTTC. Complete variable domain (other parts from reference TRBV14 and TRBJ1-2): EAGVTQFPSHSVIEKGQTVTLRCDPISGHDNLYWYRRVMGKEIKFLLHFVKESKQDESGMPNNRFLAERTGGTYSTLKVQPAELEDSGVYFCASSRYGGSGYTFGSGTRLTVV.

The sample holds many counts of this clonotype. The chain employs TRBV10-3 and TRBJ2-3; 7 nucleotides align to TRBD2. Looked up from germline, CDR1 is ENHRY and CDR2 is SYGVKD. This CDR3 region has 15 residues. The V gene end was trimmed by 8 bases and the J gene end by 2 bases; junction bases not matched to a gene: 10. The DNA of the CDR3 is TGTGCCATCGGGAGGGGAGAGGGGACCACAGATACGCAGTATTTT. Protein sequence: CAIGRGEGTTDTQYF.

This clonotype was observed a few times. The CDR3 DNA reads as TGTGCCTGGAGTGTAAAAGGGGCAGAGACCCAGTACTTC. This codes for CAWSVKGAETQYF. The chain couples TRBV30 to TRBJ2-5; D might be TRBD1 (5 bases). Trimming cost V 0 bases and J 4 bases, with 9 bases left between them. Germline loops: CDR1 GTSNPN, CDR2 SVGIG (reference sequence). The length of the CDR3 is 13 residues.

The chain uses TRBV20-1 and TRBJ2-6; D could derive from TRBD1 or TRBD2 (7 bases each). From germline, CDR1 is DFQATT and CDR2 SNEGSKA (reference sequence). The length of the CDR3 is 16 residues. With 5 bases removed from V and 1 base from J, the gap between germline ends came to 15 bases. The CDR3 sequence: CSAHRGGSSGANVLTF. In DNA, the CDR3 is TGCAGTGCTCACAGGGGAGGGTCGTCTGGGGCCAACGTCCTGACTTTC.

This clonotype occurred a few times. CDR3 protein: CASSLLEGLAGANEQFF. CDR3 sequence (DNA): TGTGCCAGCAGTTTACTCGAAGGACTAGCGGGAGCCAATGAGCAGTTCTTC. This chain uses TRBV12-3 or TRBV12-4 with TRBJ2-1, with 13 positions matching TRBD2. This CDR3 contains 17 residues. V trimming: 2 bases; J trimming: 6 bases; junction bases outside the gene matches: 7.

Only a few counts were recorded for this clonotype. J is TRBJ1-1 and V is TRBV10-3, with D maybe TRBD1 (5 bases). CDR3 length: 16 amino acids. The germline CDR1 and CDR2 sequences are ENHRY and SYGVKD. Trimming removed 4 bases at V and 1 base at J, with 16 bases between. The CDR3 bases are TGTGCCATCAGTGCAAACTCGGGGGAAGAGAACACTGAAGCTTTCTTT. Protein product: CAISANSGEENTEAFF.

This chain joins TRBV7-9 and TRBJ2-5, with D possibly being TRBD2 (6 bases). The V gene's germline CDR1 is SEHNR and CDR2 FQNEAQ (reference sequence). V lost 0 bases, J lost 5 bases, and 16 bases lay in between. The CDR3 contains 16 residues. The CDR3 DNA reads as TGTGCCAGCAGCTTAGCAGGCGGGGCTAGGTCGGAGACCCAGTACTTC. Its protein is CASSLAGGARSETQYF.

This clonotype has a handful of counts. J is TRBJ1-2 and V is TRBV6-6; D might be TRBD1 (6 bases). Germline lookup yields CDR1 MNHNY and CDR2 SVGAGI (reference sequence). V lost 0 bases to trimming and J lost 11 bases, with 19 bases between them. The CDR3 has 15 residues. The chain's CDR3 is CASSYSSGLGGGYTF. The CDR3 nucleotides read TGTGCCAGCAGTTACTCTTCGGGTCTCGGAGGGGGGTACACCTTC.

V gene TRBV5-4 combines with J gene TRBJ2-3; D gene ambiguous. The germline V and J ends were trimmed by 2 bases and 4 bases, with 8 bases remaining between them. Germline CDR1 reads SGHNT; CDR2 reads YYREEE (reference sequence). This CDR3 is built from 13 residues. The CDR3 spells CASSFFGSDTQYF. The DNA for the CDR3 is TGTGCCAGCAGCTTTTTCGGCTCAGATACGCAGTATTTT. Based on the CDR3 plus reference TRBV5-4 and TRBJ2-3, the full variable domain is ETGVTQSPTHLIKTRGQQVTLRCSSQSGHNTVSWYQQALGQGPQFIFQYYREEENGRGNFPPRFSGLQFPNYSSELNVNALELDDSALYLCASSFFGSDTQYFGPGTRLTVL.